Listed below are T cell receptor beta chains from one sample, sequenced in a study of T cell changes during pregnancy in multiple sclerosis. Libraries were prepared by immunoSEQ multiplex PCR; TCRdb keeps only in-frame clonotypes and omits some of them. The data hold about 59,000 clones, with over 85% observed a single time. Sequences were derived from CD8+ T cells from peripheral blood mononuclear cells, sampled in the third trimester of pregnancy. Receptors originate from a female donor with multiple sclerosis, enrolled in a pregnancy study. Both conserved end residues are part of each CDR3. A D gene is named only where the DNA matches it firmly. Size values are once, few and many counts, or a class for expanded clones, and some rows have none.

>TRBJ1-2|.|.|TRBV7-9
TGTGCCAGCAGCTTAGTGACAGCCCCTTACCATGGCTACACCTTC
CASSLVTAPYHGYTF
>TRBJ2-7|.|.|TRBV28
TGTGCCAGCAGTTTGGTGGCACAGAACCCCTACGAGCAGTACTTC
CASSLVAQNPYEQYF
>TRBJ2-7|.|TRBD2|TRBV27
TGTGCCAGCAGTTTGGTCCGGGACTACATATACGAGCAGTACTTC
CASSLVRDYIYEQYF
>TRBJ2-1|.|.|TRBV6-1
TGTGCCAGCAGTGAAGTAAGGAGCCCCTACAATGAGCAGTTCTTC
CASSEVRSPYNEQFF
>TRBJ2-1|.|.|TRBV21-1
TGTGCCAGCAGCAAGGGCAAAAGGAAGGGAGGCAATGAGCAGTTCTTC
CASSKGKRKGGNEQFF
>TRBJ1-2|.|TRBD1|TRBV19
TGTGCCAGTAGTATCCAACTCCCACCATGGACAGGCGGCTACACCTTC
CASSIQLPPWTGGYTF
>TRBJ2-7|.|.|TRBV6-1
TGTGCCAGCAGTGTAGAGACACTCATATCCTACGAGCAGTACTTC
CASSVETLISYEQYF
>TRBJ2-7|.|.|TRBV30
TGTGCCTGGAGTGGACAAAGCTCCTACGAGCAGTACTTC
CAWSGQSSYEQYF
>TRBJ1-2|.|TRBD1|TRBV27
TGTGCCAGCAGTCTCGCGCAGGGGGCTTATCAGGGCTACACCTTC
CASSLAQGAYQGYTF
>TRBJ2-3|.|.|TRBV2
TGTGCCAGCAGGGGATCCGGAGGGACTGGAACAGATACGCAGTATTTT
CASRGSGGTGTDTQYF
>TRBJ2-5|.|.|TRBV5-1
TGCGCCAGCAGCTTGGCCCAGGGAAGGGAGACCCAGTACTTC
CASSLAQGRETQYF
>TRBJ1-5|.|TRBD1|TRBV2
TGTGCCAGCAGTGAAGGGGACAGGGGCAATCAGCCCCAGCATTTT
CASSEGDRGNQPQHF
>TRBJ1-5|.|.|TRBV11-2
TGTGCCAGCAGCTTCGCCGGGAGTAATCAGCCCCAGCATTTT
CASSFAGSNQPQHF
>TRBJ2-5|.|.|TRBV7-8
TGTGCCAGCAGCTCTTATTGGGGAGGCATGGAGACCCAGTACTTC
CASSSYWGGMETQYF
>TRBJ2-1|.|TRBD2|TRBV27
TGTGCCAGCAGTTTAACGGGGGGTAAATCCTACAATGAGCAGTTCTTC
CASSLTGGKSYNEQFF
>TRBJ1-1|.|TRBD1|TRBV7-9
TGTGCCAGCAGCTTGACAGGGGCGGCGGGTAGCATGAACACTGAAGCTTTCTTT
CASSLTGAAGSMNTEAFF
>TRBJ2-3|.|.|TRBV10-3
TGTGCCATCAGTGAGTCCCCTAGCACAGATACGCAGTATTTT
CAISESPSTDTQYF
>TRBJ1-1|.|TRBD1|TRBV4-2
TGTGCCAGCAGCCCGTACAGGGGGAGTTTGGAAACTGAAGCTTTCTTT
CASSPYRGSLETEAFF
>TRBJ2-7|.|TRBD2|TRBV11-1
TGTGCCAGCAGCTTAGCGTCGGGACTAGGGGGCTACGAGCAGTACTTC
CASSLASGLGGYEQYF
>TRBJ2-5|.|TRBD2|TRBV27
TGTGCCAGCAGTTTAACTAGCGGAATACAAGAGACCCAGTACTTC
CASSLTSGIQETQYF
>TRBJ1-2|.|.|TRBV7-9
TGTGCCAGCAGCAAAAGGCCAGGGGATGGCTACACCTTC
CASSKRPGDGYTF
>TRBJ2-7|once|TRBD2|TRBV10-3
TGTGCCATCGGGGTAGCGGGAAACGAGCAGTACTTC
CAIGVAGNEQYF
>TRBJ2-7|.|TRBD1|TRBV6-5
TGTGCCAGCAGTTACTCAGTCACAGGGGACCCCTACGAGCAGTACTTC
CASSYSVTGDPYEQYF
>TRBJ1-5|.|.|TRBV7-9
TGTGCCAGCAGCCCAGGGACACCTAATCAGCCCCAGCATTTT
CASSPGTPNQPQHF
>TRBJ1-4|.|.|TRBV6-5
TGTGCCAGCAGTTACTTGCCCCGGACAGTGGATGAAAAACTGTTTTTT
CASSYLPRTVDEKLFF
>TRBJ2-2|.|.|TRBV5-6
TGTGCCAGCAGCTTGAACCAGCGGCCTCGAACCGGGGAGCTGTTTTTT
CASSLNQRPRTGELFF
>TRBJ1-5|.|.|TRBV19
TGTGCCAGTAGTATAGGTACGGGGAATCAGCCCCAGCATTTT
CASSIGTGNQPQHF
>TRBJ2-7|.|.|TRBV27
TGTGCCAGCAGTTTGGACACGAGCTCCTACGAGCAGTACTTC
CASSLDTSSYEQYF
>TRBJ2-3|.|TRBD1|TRBV5-6
TGTGCCAGCAGCTTCGGGACAGGCTTGCAGTATTTT
CASSFGTGLQYF
>TRBJ2-1|.|.|TRBV30
TGTGCCTGGAGTATGGACGGGGGCTACAATGAGCAGTTCTTC
CAWSMDGGYNEQFF
>TRBJ2-3|.|.|TRBV5-1
TGCGCCAGCAGCCGTTCAGTAGGGGCGCAGGGTACGCAGTATTTT
CASSRSVGAQGTQYF
>TRBJ1-5|.|TRBD1|TRBV7-2
TGTGCCAGCACCCTAGGACAGGGTCCGGTGCCCCAGCATTTT
CASTLGQGPVPQHF
>TRBJ1-2|.|.|TRBV6-1
TGTGCCAGCAGGGACTCGATTCTCTATGGCTACACCTTC
CASRDSILYGYTF
>TRBJ1-2|.|.|TRBV4-3
TGCGCCAGCAGCCAAGTTAAAGCCTCTAACTATGGCTACACCTTC
CASSQVKASNYGYTF
>TRBJ1-5|.|.|TRBV6-1
TGTGCCAGCATCGGAGAATATAGCAATCAGCCCCAGCATTTT
CASIGEYSNQPQHF
>TRBJ2-5|once|TRBD1|TRBV29-1
TGCAGCGTCGGGACAGGGGGCCCCCAGACCCAGTACTTC
CSVGTGGPQTQYF
>TRBJ2-1|.|.|TRBV27
TGTGCCAGCAGTTTAGACAGGCGGAGGAACAATGAGCAGTTCTTC
CASSLDRRRNNEQFF
>TRBJ1-1|.|.|TRBV28
TGTGCCAGCAGTACGCCGATTGGGAGTACTGAAGCTTTCTTT
CASSTPIGSTEAFF
>TRBJ2-7|.|TRBD1|TRBV9
TGTGCCAGCAGCGTAGGAGTTATGCAGGGGGACGAGCAGTACTTC
CASSVGVMQGDEQYF
>TRBJ1-2|.|.|TRBV4-1
TGCGCCAGCAGCCAAGCTTTAAAGAGGGCGTTAGATGGCTACACCTTC
CASSQALKRALDGYTF
>TRBJ1-5|.|TRBD1|TRBV23-1
TGCGCCAGCAGTAGACAGGGGACAAATCAGCCCCAGCATTTT
CASSRQGTNQPQHF
>TRBJ2-7|.|.|TRBV19
TGTGCCAGTAGTATAGATCCCCAATACGAGCAGTACTTC
CASSIDPQYEQYF
>TRBJ2-7|few|TRBD1|TRBV27
TGTGCCAGCATAGGGACAGTTATTAAGGAGCAGTACTTC
CASIGTVIKEQYF
>TRBJ2-1|few|TRBD2|TRBV5-6
TGTGCCAGCAGCGAGGGACTAGCGGGCAATGAGCAGTTCTTC
CASSEGLAGNEQFF
>TRBJ2-3|.|TRBD1|TRBV11-2
TGTGCCAGCAGCTTAGTGACAGGGGGCACAGATACGCAGTATTTT
CASSLVTGGTDTQYF
>TRBJ2-7|.|TRBD2|TRBV7-3
TGTGCCAGCAGCTCAGCGGGGGGGACTTACGAGCAGTACTTC
CASSSAGGTYEQYF
>TRBJ2-7|.|TRBD1|TRBV5-1
TGCGCCAGCAGCTTAAGAGGACAGGGGCTCGACGAGCAGTACTTC
CASSLRGQGLDEQYF